This is a list of T cell receptor beta chains from one sample in a study of cytomegalovirus exposure and HLA in healthy donors. Some clones are missing from TCRdb's copy, which holds only in-frame ones; the method was immunoSEQ multiplex PCR. The table has approximately 120,000 clones, roughly 15% seen once; the top ten hold 2.9%. Sample: PBMCs. These receptors came from a female donor in good health and CMV-seropositive. Both conserved end residues are part of each CDR3. Each record gives: J gene, V gene, CDR3 length, D gene, CDR3 protein. The D gene is left open where the match is weak.

>TRBJ1-1|TRBV7-9|15|.
CASSLVKSGNTEAFF
>TRBJ2-7|TRBV25-1|16|.
CASTPGGRGSSYEQYF
>TRBJ2-1|TRBV6-1|18|TRBD2
CASSEDPLASGIYNEQFF
>TRBJ2-2|TRBV9|14|TRBD2
CASRGDPYTGELFF
>TRBJ1-4|TRBV30|14|TRBD1
CAWSVGTGLEKLFF
>TRBJ1-1|TRBV30|15|.
CAWSVDILSNTEAFF
>TRBJ2-3|TRBV7-9|16|TRBD2
CASSRGTTLNLDTQYF
>TRBJ2-5|TRBV7-3|14|.
CASSLGGDAETQYF
>TRBJ1-2|TRBV19|14|TRBD1
CASSLGQGAQGYTF
>TRBJ1-2|TRBV5-1|12|.
CASRTDSDGYTF
>TRBJ2-3|TRBV29-1|16|TRBD2
CSVRGTSGWVTDTQYF
>TRBJ2-5|TRBV14|16|TRBD1
CASSQVGTAAQETQYF
>TRBJ1-6|TRBV6-6|15|TRBD1
CASSPAGQRDSPLHF
>TRBJ2-5|TRBV5-1|14|.
CASSLNRVRETQYF
>TRBJ2-7|TRBV4-1|14|.
CASSPDRDIYEQYF
>TRBJ1-4|TRBV6-1|13|.
CASGLRGGEKLFF
>TRBJ2-1|TRBV7-6|11|.
CASSLPSPQFF
>TRBJ2-3|TRBV5-6|19|TRBD1
CASSLPTSTGGLGTDTQYF
>TRBJ1-5|TRBV10-3|17|.
CAISEERRGYSNQPQHF
>TRBJ1-1|TRBV5-1|12|TRBD1
CASSKDRVLAFF
>TRBJ2-3|TRBV2|12|TRBD1
CASRDRGDTQYF
>TRBJ2-7|TRBV11-3|17|.
CASSLVFSPAIHSEQYF
>TRBJ2-6|TRBV5-1|15|.
CASSLEGPGANVLTF
>TRBJ2-7|TRBV27|13|.
CASSLVGGYEQYF
>TRBJ2-7|TRBV5-5|15|TRBD1
CASSGVRTGPYEQYF
>TRBJ1-1|TRBV7-6|16|.
CASSPKAGIMNTEAFF
>TRBJ2-7|TRBV11-2|13|.
CASSLLFSYEQYF
>TRBJ2-7|TRBV7-3|14|.
CASSLIGGSYEQYF
>TRBJ2-7|TRBV4-3|15|TRBD2
CASSQDSLGGGEQYF
>TRBJ1-2|TRBV28|15|.
CASSLQAVPNYGYTF
>TRBJ2-7|TRBV9|14|TRBD1
CASSPMGQNYEQYF
>TRBJ1-1|TRBV7-3|17|.
CASSLTTGLGVNTEAFF
>TRBJ1-1|TRBV29-1|13|.
CSGLGGRDTEAFF
>TRBJ1-2|TRBV11-2|15|TRBD1
CASSGRQGADYGYTF
>TRBJ2-5|TRBV29-1|16|TRBD2
CSVEDPYAGDGETQYF
>TRBJ2-7|TRBV6-5|16|.
CASSYSAGYSSYEQYF
>TRBJ1-1|TRBV30|14|.
CAWSVADSYTEAFF
>TRBJ2-5|TRBV6-1|11|.
CATRALETQYF
>TRBJ1-5|TRBV28|15|.
CASSFFFGSSQPQHF
>TRBJ2-1|TRBV10-3|14|.
CAISDAGAYNEQFF
>TRBJ2-7|TRBV28|15|.
CASSSPPGGNYEQYF
>TRBJ2-7|TRBV6-5|15|TRBD2
CASRKGTSGTYEQYF
>TRBJ2-1|TRBV5-3|17|.
CARSLTESATAYNEQFF
>TRBJ2-2|TRBV29-1|14|.
CSVLTASIAGELFF
>TRBJ2-7|TRBV6-1|14|TRBD2
CASRALATSYEQYF
>TRBJ1-1|TRBV28|14|.
CASSLSPAQFEAFF
>TRBJ1-1|TRBV5-1|14|.
CASSKQGMNTEAFF
>TRBJ2-1|TRBV5-4|16|TRBD1
CASSWAQGAPNNEQFF
>TRBJ2-1|TRBV7-9|14|.
CASGGETAYNEQFF
>TRBJ2-2|TRBV2|13|.
CASRAQNTGELFF
>TRBJ2-5|TRBV6-1|16|TRBD2
CASSEASGGARVTQYF
>TRBJ1-2|TRBV19|14|.
CAVRQTGTNYGYTF
>TRBJ2-7|TRBV11-2|14|TRBD2
CASSFQREYNEQYF
>TRBJ1-2|TRBV28|13|TRBD1
CASHPGQGYGYTF
>TRBJ2-7|TRBV5-1|15|TRBD1
CASSLGTGKGYEQYF
>TRBJ2-2|TRBV25-1|13|TRBD2
CASSGGGGGELFF
>TRBJ2-1|TRBV7-9|14|.
CATLGVSSYNEQFF
>TRBJ2-7|TRBV4-2|16|TRBD2
CASRFGTSGNSYEQYF
>TRBJ1-1|TRBV19|14|TRBD1
CASSIRQGNTEAFF
>TRBJ1-1|TRBV12-5|14|TRBD1
CASGSGQPGTEAFF